This T cell receptor (beta chain) was identified during a study of technical replicates of blood from several donors. The CDR3 loop spans 13 amino acids. Germline V CDR1 and CDR2: SGHTA, FQGNSA. The V and J ends lost 1 base and 6 bases respectively, with 7 bases between them. Assay used: immunoSEQ multiplex PCR; TCRdb lists only in-frame clones, some missing. Of tens of thousands of clones detected, more than 85% appear once; the ten largest clones hold 0.39%. This sequence originates from a human donor in good health. Sequenced input: T cells isolated from PBMCs. The chain links TRBV7-2 to TRBJ2-1; no clear D gene. Here the CDR3 reads CASSLGTGNEQFF. The CDR3 nucleotides read TGTGCCAGCAGCTTAGGAACCGGCAATGAGCAGTTCTTC.